These T cell receptor beta chains were read from a single sample in a study of early T cells in non-severe SARS-CoV-2 infection. TCRdb analysed the 5' RACE reads with MiXCR anew, one entry per CDR3 protein. The table lists about 22,000 distinct CDR3 sequences, 4% to 5% of them singletons. Source material: whole blood. The origin of the receptors is an adult who was a healthcare worker with PCR-confirmed SARS-CoV-2 infection or an uninfected control (not recorded which). Each CDR3 is given without its conserved first and last residue.

>TRBV7-2|TRBJ1-1
ASSYQQGSEAF
>TRBV2|TRBJ1-5
ASSEARGGNQPQH
>TRBV24-1|TRBJ2-3
ATSDLVRTDTQY
>TRBV30|TRBJ2-1
AFFVASRNNEQF
>TRBV7-9|TRBJ2-3
ASSTIAGRTTDTQY
>TRBV18|TRBJ1-6
ASSPDSSIGSPLH
>TRBV6-2/TRBV6-3|TRBJ1-5
ASSYPLGSYNNQPQH
>TRBV5-1|TRBJ1-4
ASRATDLNEKLF
>TRBV27|TRBJ1-5
AIHSGPGLNQPQH
>TRBV20-1|TRBJ1-2
SAMASWGLENGYT
>TRBV7-6|TRBJ2-1
ASSLAVEQF
>TRBV3-1|TRBJ1-1
ASSRAITRTAF
>TRBV7-9|TRBJ1-5
ASSHDEQGPNSNQPQH
>TRBV24-1|TRBJ2-5
ATSDFRETQY
>TRBV11-2|TRBJ2-3
ASSLGGPEAAGRSDTQY
>TRBV12-3/TRBV12-4|TRBJ2-3
ASSLSSGGADTQY
>TRBV3-1|TRBJ2-3
ASSQVVGDADTQY